The 21 T cell receptor beta chains below were found in one sample sequenced in a study of CD8+CD57+ T cells in acquired aplastic anemia. It was genomic DNA that served as the template for profiling TCR beta VDJ and CDR3. In TCRdb, the reads were re-called with MiXCR into one record per CDR3 protein. The sample includes some 410,000 distinct CDR3 sequences, approximately 70% of them seen just once. Sequencing input: sorted CD4+, CD8+, or CD8+CD57+ T cells (not recorded which) from PBMCs. All receptors come from a human donor in good health, serving as a control.

The rearrangement joins TRBV6-5 to TRBJ1-2; D gene ambiguous. V lost 5 bases and J lost 0, with 16 bases in between. There are 16 residues in the CDR3. Per germline, CDR1 MNHEY and CDR2 SVGAGI. CDR3 in DNA: TGTGCCAGCAGTCCAGACGCACTACCCTCTAACTATGGCTACACCTTC. Encoded protein: CASSPDALPSNYGYTF.

As regards this clonotype: Germline is not matched at one junction end, which may reflect a read error. V usage is TRBV10-2 and J usage is TRBJ2-7; D is undetermined. The germline CDR1 and CDR2 sequences are WSHSY and SAAADI. CDR3 length: 13 residues. The CDR3 region has the DNA TGTGCCAGCAGTGAGTCCACAGCGTACGAGCATGACTTC. Its translation is CASSESTAYEHDF.

This clonotype was seen once. The chain combines TRBV12-3 or TRBV12-4 with TRBJ1-3; D perhaps matches TRBD1 (6 bases). The CDR3 consists of 15 residues. Trimming removed 6 bases at V and 0 bases at J, with 12 bases between. CDR3 sequence (DNA): TGTGCCAGCAGCCCCGACAGGTGCTCTGGAAACACCATATATTTT. Residues: CASSPDRCSGNTIYF.

The V gene is TRBV10-3, the J gene TRBJ1-5; tentative D call: TRBD1 (6 bases). V was trimmed by 10 bases and J by 8 bases, leaving 9 bases between them. Germline loops: CDR1 ENHRY, CDR2 SYGVKD. The CDR3 totals 10 residues. CDR3 residues: CASRGEPQHF. DNA for the CDR3: TGTGCCAGCAGGGGCGAGCCCCAGCATTTT.

The chain uses TRBV29-1 and TRBJ1-2; D remains unclear. In germline, CDR1 is SQVTM, CDR2 ANQGSEA. The CDR3 has 13 amino acids. V was cut by 8 bases and J by 4 bases, with 17 bases left in between. CDR3 residues: CSLRLGSSYGYTF. The CDR3 coding sequence is TGCAGCCTTAGACTAGGTAGCAGCTATGGCTACACCTTC.

The chain combines TRBV10-3 with TRBJ1-2; D not certain. The CDR3 totals 12 residues. The germline V and J ends were trimmed by 0 bases and 12 bases, with 11 bases remaining between them. Looked up from germline, CDR1 is ENHRY and CDR2 is SYGVKD. CDR3 DNA: TGTGCCATCAGTGAGTCGGGATGGGGAAACACCTTC. Encoded protein: CAISESGWGNTF.

This clonotype was seen many times. This sequence joins TRBV6-5 and TRBJ1-2, with TRBD1 identical over 11 bases. The junction had 4 bases not matched to a gene; V was cut back by 6 bases and J by 4 bases. The CDR3 has 14 amino acids. Germline loops: CDR1 MNHEY, CDR2 SVGAGI. The CDR3, as DNA: TGTGCCAGCAGGAGGACAGGGGGCGGCTATGGCTACACCTTC. It yields the protein CASRRTGGGYGYTF.

On this clonotype itself: This may arise from a read error, as a much more abundant clone is one base away. The CDR3 does not close with the conserved phenylalanine or tryptophan, likely indicating a read error. This chain connects TRBV18 to TRBJ1-5; unclear D gene. This CDR3 has 15 amino acids. The V end lost 2 bases, the J end lost 3 bases, and 11 bases lay between the germline ends. Germline-derived CDR1 and CDR2 are KGHSH and LQKENI. CDR3 bases: TGTGCCAGCTCACCAACTCCCGGGCTCAATCAGCCCCAGCATTCT. Translating gives CASSPTPGLNQPQHS.

This chain uses TRBV20-1 with TRBJ2-7; 7 bases are shared with TRBD1. The CDR3 has 15 residues. V trimming: 6 bases; J trimming: 5 bases; junction bases outside the gene matches: 16. Germline V CDR1 and CDR2: DFQATT, SNEGSKA (reference sequence). The CDR3 nucleotides are TGCAGTGCCAGCAGCGCCGGGACAGTACTACACGAGCAGTACTTC. Protein product: CSASSAGTVLHEQYF.

The chain is built from TRBV20-1 and TRBJ1-1, with D hard to call. The V end lost 5 bases, the J end lost 8 bases, and 15 bases lay between the germline ends. This CDR3 comprises 12 residues. The germline V gene encodes CDR1 DFQATT and CDR2 SNEGSKA (reference sequence). The CDR3 bases are TGCAGTGCTGGGCCGCCATGTACAGAAGCTTTCTTT. Encoded protein: CSAGPPCTEAFF.

For this clonotype: One base away lies a much larger clone, so this may be a sequencing read error. The rearrangement uses TRBV30 and TRBJ2-5, with D uncertain. The CDR3 totals 13 residues. CDR1 GTSNPN and CDR2 SVGIG come from the germline V gene (reference sequence). CDR3 coding DNA: TGTGCCAGGAGTTTTGGGTTCCAAGAGACCCAGTACTTC. Translation gives CARSFGFQETQYF.

V and J are TRBV19 and TRBJ2-7; no definite D call. Trimming took 6 bases from V and 12 from J, leaving 21 bases between them. The V gene's germline CDR1 is LNHDA and CDR2 SQIVND (reference sequence). The CDR3 runs to 13 residues. The CDR3 DNA reads TGTGCCAGTAGACGGTGGGATATGACCTCATGGTACTTC. Translated, it gives CASRRWDMTSWYF. The whole variable domain, remainder taken from reference TRBV19 and TRBJ2-7, is DGGITQSPKYLFRKEGQNVTLSCEQNLNHDAMYWYRQDPGQGLRLIYYSQIVNDFQKGDIAEGYSVSREKKESFPLTVTSAQKNPTAFYLCASRRWDMTSWYFGPGTRLTVT.

This chain connects TRBV24-1 to TRBJ1-2, with 7 bases fitting TRBD1. CDR3 length: 14 amino acids. V shed 4 bases and J 6 bases; nucleotides not matched to a gene: 7. The germline gives CDR1 KGHDR, CDR2 SFDVKD. In DNA, the CDR3 is TGTGCCACCAGTGACTTCAACAGGGGCAATGGCTACACCTTC. Translation gives CATSDFNRGNGYTF.

Note on this clonotype: Germline is not matched at one junction end, which may reflect a read error. The rearrangement uses TRBV2 and TRBJ1-2, with D possibly being TRBD1 (5 bases). This CDR3 comprises 13 residues. The germline V gene encodes CDR1 SNHLY and CDR2 FYNNEI. The CDR3 nucleotides read TGTGCCAGCAGCAGCCGGGGGGTGAATGCCTACAACTTC. It yields the protein CASSSRGVNAYNF.

This chain connects TRBV9 to TRBJ2-3; 12 bases align to TRBD1. CDR1 is SGDLS and CDR2 is YYNGEE in the germline V gene. The junction had 18 bases not matched to a gene; V was cut back by 2 bases and J by 11 bases. The CDR3 is 18 residues long. The CDR3 loop is CASSVVGQGASGQSEQYF. The CDR3 DNA sequence: TGTGCCAGCAGCGTTGTGGGACAGGGGGCCTCAGGTCAGAGTGAGCAGTATTTT.

In DNA, the CDR3 is TGTGCCAGCAGCTCGGGAGCGGGCAATCAGCCCCAGCATTTT. It codes for CASSSGAGNQPQHF. The rearrangement uses TRBV7-7 and TRBJ1-5; D is uncertain. CDR1 is SSHAT, CDR2 FNYEAQ, per germline (reference sequence). V gave up 4 bases and J gave up 2 bases, with 9 bases separating them. The CDR3 covers 14 residues.

A word on this clonotype: This sequence may be a read error, since a much larger clone differs from it by one base. V usage is TRBV20-1 and J usage is TRBJ2-5; D not resolved. The germline V gene has CDR1 DFQATT and CDR2 SNEGSKA (reference sequence). CDR3 length: 12 amino acids. The CDR3 DNA reads TGCAGTGCTAGGGGCTTGGAAGAGACCCGGTACTTC. Protein product: CSARGLEETRYF.

This clonotype has at least ten counts. The V and J genes are TRBV29-1 and TRBJ2-1; D gene unclear. CDR3 size: 12 residues. The V end was cut by 7 bases, the J end by 3 bases, with 10 bases between. Germline assignment: CDR1 SQVTM and CDR2 ANQGSEA. In DNA form, the CDR3 reads TGCAGCGGGGAAGGTGGCTACAATGAGCAGTTCTTC. It is translated as CSGEGGYNEQFF.

In its sample, this clonotype was seen once. Here the CDR3 omits its conserved ending phenylalanine or tryptophan, so a read error is the likely source. No DNA is shown, since the ends of the CDR3 on it are uncertain; the CDR3 is the one TCRdb lists. The V call is TRBV7-2, the J call TRBJ2-7; the table's D call, TRBD2, was not checked against the DNA. CDR1 is SGHTA and CDR2 is FQGNSA in the germline V gene. Inclusive of both ends, the CDR3 amounts to 13 amino acids. The CDR3 sequence: CASSVGLRSDTQY.

This clonotype showed up just once. The rearrangement links TRBV7-2 to TRBJ2-3, with 7 bases that match TRBD2. After removal of 5 bases from V and 10 bases from J, the junction contained 6 bases not matched to a gene. Germline CDR1 and CDR2: SGHTA and FQGNSA. The CDR3 consists of 12 residues. The CDR3 loop is CASSPTSPPQYF. The CDR3 DNA follows: TGTGCCAGCAGCCCGACTAGCCCACCGCAGTATTTT.

This chain links TRBV5-1 with TRBJ1-2; D is possibly TRBD1 (6 bases). Germline assignment: CDR1 SGHRS and CDR2 YFSETQ. V was clipped by 4 bases and J by 7 bases, with 23 bases between them. The CDR3 has 16 residues. CDR3 loop: CASSQGRGAPGGGYTF. The CDR3 coding sequence is TGCGCCAGCAGCCAAGGGCGGGGGGCGCCCGGCGGTGGCTACACCTTC.